The 7 T cell receptor beta chains given below trace back to one sample, sequenced in a study of vaccination effects on CD4 cells after COVID-19. These receptors' targets are unknown. Using immunoSEQ multiplex PCR, the repertoire was profiled, and TCRdb retains in-frame clones only, with some absent. The sample includes tens of thousands of clones, under 80% seen only once; the top ten take under 1.2%. Before sequencing took place, the ViraFEST assay used viral peptide pools to expand antigen-specific CD4+ T cells. Subsequent to a culture period of about ten days, CD4+ T cells were isolated. Two doses of BNT162b2 or mRNA-1273 vaccine were administered to participants. This specimen was CD4+ T cells from PBMCs cultured with HCoV-OC43 spike peptides, taken after COVID-19 vaccination. Specified subset: HCoV-OC43 spike overlapping peptide pool stimulation. These receptors were obtained from a human donor who received a COVID-19 vaccine.

Here the CDR3 reads CSVILNLDGGALYSNQPQHF. CDR3 coding DNA: TGCAGCGTTATCCTTAATTTAGATGGAGGGGCCCTGTATAGCAATCAGCCCCAGCATTTT. The V gene is TRBV29-1, the J gene TRBJ1-5, with a possible D match to TRBD1 (5 bases). Trimming shortened V by 5 bases and J by 0 bases, and 29 bases separated the two germline ends. The CDR3 loop spans 20 amino acids. Germline CDR1 SQVTM, CDR2 ANQGSEA. The full variable domain, its missing parts supplied by reference TRBV29-1 and TRBJ1-5, is SAVISQKPSRDICQRGTSLTIQCQVDSQVTMMFWYRQQPGQSLTLIATANQGSEATYESGFVIDKFPISRPNLTFSTLTVSNMSPEDSSIYLCSVILNLDGGALYSNQPQHFGDGTRLSIL.

V gene TRBV6-5 combines with J gene TRBJ2-7; TRBD1 matches 8 bases. The CDR3 length is 15 residues. J gave up 0 bases and V 7 bases, and 8 bases lay outside the gene matches. Germline V gene lookup returns CDR1 MNHEY and CDR2 SVGAGI. In DNA form, the CDR3 reads TGTGCCAGCAAGGCTCGACAGGGGAGCTCCTACGAGCAGTACGTC. This codes for CASKARQGSSYEQYV.

The CDR3 reads CASSLLGTGQSPLHF. The CDR3 nucleotides are TGTGCCAGCAGCCTTTTGGGGACAGGGCAATCACCCCTCCACTTT. V and J are TRBV7-2 and TRBJ1-6, with TRBD1 identical over 9 bases. This CDR3 spans 15 amino acids. Germline V gene sequence: CDR1 SGHTA, CDR2 FQGNSA. V lost 5 bases to trimming and J lost 10 bases; unmatched junction nucleotides: 9.

The chain is built from TRBV3-1 (or the pseudogene TRBV3-2) and TRBJ1-6; D unresolved. Germline CDR1 reads LGHDT; CDR2 reads YNNKEL (reference sequence). With 0 bases removed from V and 9 bases from J, the gap between germline ends came to 6 bases. The CDR3 consists of 13 residues. The CDR3 DNA follows: TGTGCCAGCAGCCAAGAGTGGGGTTCACCCCTCCACTTT. Amino acids: CASSQEWGSPLHF.

This chain uses TRBV7-2 with TRBJ2-1; D is possibly TRBD2 (5 bases). This CDR3 region has 13 residues. Germline V gene lookup returns CDR1 SGHTA and CDR2 FQGNSA. Trimming left V 5 bases short and J 9 bases short, with 14 bases between. The CDR3 loop reads CASSTRRWSEQFF. CDR3 sequence (DNA): TGTGCCAGCAGCACCCGGAGGTGGAGTGAGCAGTTCTTC.

In its sample, this clone was seen a few times. The chain is built from TRBV4-1 and TRBJ1-5; TRBD1 matches at 10 bases. The CDR3 is 15 residues long. Germline V CDR1 and CDR2: MGHRA, YSYEKL. The trim removed 5 bases at V and 6 bases at J, leaving 7 bases unmatched. For the CDR3, the DNA is TGCGCCAGCAGCATGACAGGGGGCGGGCTTCAGCCCCAGCATTTT. This translates into CASSMTGGGLQPQHF.

This sequence joins TRBV25-1 and TRBJ2-4; maybe TRBD2 (6 bases). V dropped 2 bases and J dropped 0 bases, with 17 bases sitting between them. Germline assignment: CDR1 MGHDK and CDR2 SYGVNS. This CDR3 is built from 18 residues. The CDR3 sequence is CASSESGLRGLAKNIQYF. DNA of the CDR3: TGTGCCAGCAGTGAAAGCGGACTTAGGGGACTAGCCAAAAACATTCAGTACTTC.